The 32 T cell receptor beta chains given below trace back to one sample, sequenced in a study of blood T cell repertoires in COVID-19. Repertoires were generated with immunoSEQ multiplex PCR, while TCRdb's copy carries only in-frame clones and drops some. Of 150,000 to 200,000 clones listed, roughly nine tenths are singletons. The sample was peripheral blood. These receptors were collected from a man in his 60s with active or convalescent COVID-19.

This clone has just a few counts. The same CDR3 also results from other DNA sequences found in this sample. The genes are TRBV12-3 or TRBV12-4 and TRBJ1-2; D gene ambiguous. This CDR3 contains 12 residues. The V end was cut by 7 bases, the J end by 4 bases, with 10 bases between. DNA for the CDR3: TGTGCCAGCACCTTGGACTCCTATGGCTACACCTTC. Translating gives CASTLDSYGYTF.

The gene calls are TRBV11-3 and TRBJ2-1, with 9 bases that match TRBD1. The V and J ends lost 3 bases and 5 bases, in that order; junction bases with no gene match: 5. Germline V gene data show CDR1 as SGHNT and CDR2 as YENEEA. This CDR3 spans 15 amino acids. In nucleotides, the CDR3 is TGTGCCAGCAGCTTGTCCGGGACAGGGAACAATGAGCAGTTCTTC. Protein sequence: CASSLSGTGNNEQFF.

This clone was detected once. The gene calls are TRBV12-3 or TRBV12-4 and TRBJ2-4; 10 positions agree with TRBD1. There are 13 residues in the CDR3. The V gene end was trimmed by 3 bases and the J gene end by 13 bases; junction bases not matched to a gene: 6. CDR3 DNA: TGTGCCAGCAGTTTGACAGGGGGCCCGGACCAGTACTTC. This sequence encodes CASSLTGGPDQYF.

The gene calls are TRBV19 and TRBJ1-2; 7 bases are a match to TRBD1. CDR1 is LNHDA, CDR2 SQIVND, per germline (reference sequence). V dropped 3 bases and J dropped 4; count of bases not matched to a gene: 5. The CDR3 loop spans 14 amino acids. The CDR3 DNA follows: TGTGCCAGTAGTATTCGGGCAGGGGGCTATGGCTACACCTTC. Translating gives CASSIRAGGYGYTF.

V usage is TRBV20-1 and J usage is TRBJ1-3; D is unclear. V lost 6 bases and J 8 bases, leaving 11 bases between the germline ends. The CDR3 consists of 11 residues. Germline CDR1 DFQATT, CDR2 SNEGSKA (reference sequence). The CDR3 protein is CSAQWLDTIYF. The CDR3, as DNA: TGCAGTGCCCAATGGCTGGACACCATATATTTT.

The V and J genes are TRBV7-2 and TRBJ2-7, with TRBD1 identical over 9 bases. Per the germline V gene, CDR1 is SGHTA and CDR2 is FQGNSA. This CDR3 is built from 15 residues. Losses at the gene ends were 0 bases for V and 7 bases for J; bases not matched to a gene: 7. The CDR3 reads CASSLATGTGWEQYF. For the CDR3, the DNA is TGTGCCAGCAGCTTAGCGACCGGGACAGGGTGGGAGCAGTACTTC.

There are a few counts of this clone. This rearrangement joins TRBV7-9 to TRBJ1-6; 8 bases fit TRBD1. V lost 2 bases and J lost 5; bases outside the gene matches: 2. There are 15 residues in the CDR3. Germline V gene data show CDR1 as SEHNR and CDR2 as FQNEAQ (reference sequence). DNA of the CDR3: TGTGCCAGCAGCTTAACAGGGGGTAATAATTCACCCCTCCACTTT. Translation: CASSLTGGNNSPLHF.

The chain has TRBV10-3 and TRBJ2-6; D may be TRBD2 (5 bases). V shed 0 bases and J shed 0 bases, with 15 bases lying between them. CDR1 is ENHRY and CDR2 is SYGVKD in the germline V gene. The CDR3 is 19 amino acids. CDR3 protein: CAISESFVGERSGANVLTF. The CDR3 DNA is TGTGCCATCAGTGAGTCTTTTGTGGGAGAGCGCTCTGGGGCCAACGTCCTGACTTTC.

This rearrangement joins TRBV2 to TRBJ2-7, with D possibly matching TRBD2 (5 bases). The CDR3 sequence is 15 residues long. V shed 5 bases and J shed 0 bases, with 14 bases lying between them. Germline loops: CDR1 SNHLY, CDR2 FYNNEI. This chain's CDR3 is CASSFFQLVSYEQYF. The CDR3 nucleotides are TGTGCCAGCAGTTTTTTCCAACTAGTCTCCTACGAGCAGTACTTC.

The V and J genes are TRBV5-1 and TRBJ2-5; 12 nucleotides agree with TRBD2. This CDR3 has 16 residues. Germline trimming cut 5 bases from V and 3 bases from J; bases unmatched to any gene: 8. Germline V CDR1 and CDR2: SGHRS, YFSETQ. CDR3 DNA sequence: TGCGCCAGCAGGCCTTTCTGGACTAGCGGGGAAGAGACCCAGTACTTC. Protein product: CASRPFWTSGEETQYF.

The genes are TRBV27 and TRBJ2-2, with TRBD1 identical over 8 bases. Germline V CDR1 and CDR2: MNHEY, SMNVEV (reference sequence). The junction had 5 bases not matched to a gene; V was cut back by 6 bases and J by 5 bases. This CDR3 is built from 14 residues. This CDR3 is CASREGQATGELFF. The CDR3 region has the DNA TGTGCCAGCAGGGAGGGACAGGCGACCGGGGAGCTGTTTTTT.

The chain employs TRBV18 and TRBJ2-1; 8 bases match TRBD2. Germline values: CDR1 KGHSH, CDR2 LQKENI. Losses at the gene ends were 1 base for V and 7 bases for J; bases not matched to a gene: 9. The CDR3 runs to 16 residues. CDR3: CASSPRAGGTGNEQFF. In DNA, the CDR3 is TGTGCCAGCTCACCACGGGCGGGGGGAACGGGGAATGAGCAGTTCTTC.

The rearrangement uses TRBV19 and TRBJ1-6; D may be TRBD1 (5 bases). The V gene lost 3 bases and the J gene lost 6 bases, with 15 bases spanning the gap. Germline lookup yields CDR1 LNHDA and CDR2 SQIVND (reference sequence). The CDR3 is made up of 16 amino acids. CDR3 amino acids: CASSMDILRVNSPLHF. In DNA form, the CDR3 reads TGTGCCAGTAGTATGGACATCCTTAGGGTTAATTCACCCCTCCACTTT.

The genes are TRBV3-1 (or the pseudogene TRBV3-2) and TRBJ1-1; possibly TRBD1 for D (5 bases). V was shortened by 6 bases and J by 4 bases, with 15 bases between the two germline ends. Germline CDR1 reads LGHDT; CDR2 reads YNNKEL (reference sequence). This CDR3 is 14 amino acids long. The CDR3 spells CASSLGGSVTEAFF. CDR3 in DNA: TGTGCCAGCAGTCTGGGGGGGAGCGTCACTGAAGCTTTCTTT.

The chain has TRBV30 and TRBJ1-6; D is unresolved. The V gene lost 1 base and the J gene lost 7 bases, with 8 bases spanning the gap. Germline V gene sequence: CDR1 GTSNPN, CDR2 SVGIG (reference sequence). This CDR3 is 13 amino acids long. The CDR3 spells CAWSGQFNSPLHF. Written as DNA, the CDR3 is TGTGCCTGGAGTGGGCAGTTCAATTCACCCCTCCACTTT.

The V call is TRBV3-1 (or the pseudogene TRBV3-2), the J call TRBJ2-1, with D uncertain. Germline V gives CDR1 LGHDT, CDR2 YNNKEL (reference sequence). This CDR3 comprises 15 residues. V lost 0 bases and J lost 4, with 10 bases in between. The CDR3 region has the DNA TGTGCCAGCAGCCAAGATTCCAGTTCTTACAATGAGCAGTTCTTC. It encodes CASSQDSSSYNEQFF.

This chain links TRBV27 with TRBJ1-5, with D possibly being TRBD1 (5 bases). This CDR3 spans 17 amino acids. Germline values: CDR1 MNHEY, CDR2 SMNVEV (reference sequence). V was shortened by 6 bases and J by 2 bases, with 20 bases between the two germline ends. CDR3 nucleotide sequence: TGTGCCAGCAGGTTGATGGGGCGATGGATTGGCAATCAGCCCCAGCATTTT. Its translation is CASRLMGRWIGNQPQHF.

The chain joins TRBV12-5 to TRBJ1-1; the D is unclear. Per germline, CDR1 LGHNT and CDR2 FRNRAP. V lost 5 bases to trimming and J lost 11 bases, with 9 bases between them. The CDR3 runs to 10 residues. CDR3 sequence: CASGTERAFF. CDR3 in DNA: TGTGCTAGTGGTACCGAACGGGCTTTCTTT. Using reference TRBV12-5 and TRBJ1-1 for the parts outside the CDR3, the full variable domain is DARVTQTPRHKVTEMGQEVTMRCQPILGHNTVFWYRQTMMQGLELLAYFRNRAPLDDSGMPKDRFSAEMPDATLATLKIQPSEPRDSAVYFCASGTERAFFGQGTRLTVV.

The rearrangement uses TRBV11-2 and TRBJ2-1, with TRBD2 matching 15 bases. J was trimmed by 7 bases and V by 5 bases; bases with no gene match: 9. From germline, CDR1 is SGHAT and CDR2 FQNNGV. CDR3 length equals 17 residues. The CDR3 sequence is CASSRTSGGARGNEQFF. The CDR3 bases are TGTGCCAGCAGCCGGACTAGCGGGGGGGCGCGTGGGAATGAGCAGTTCTTC.

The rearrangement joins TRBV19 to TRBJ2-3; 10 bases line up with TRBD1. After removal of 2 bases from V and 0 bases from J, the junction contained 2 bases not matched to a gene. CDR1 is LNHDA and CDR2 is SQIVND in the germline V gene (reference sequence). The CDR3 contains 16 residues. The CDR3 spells CASSIRTGGSTDTQYF. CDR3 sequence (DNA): TGTGCCAGTAGTATAAGGACAGGGGGTAGCACAGATACGCAGTATTTT.

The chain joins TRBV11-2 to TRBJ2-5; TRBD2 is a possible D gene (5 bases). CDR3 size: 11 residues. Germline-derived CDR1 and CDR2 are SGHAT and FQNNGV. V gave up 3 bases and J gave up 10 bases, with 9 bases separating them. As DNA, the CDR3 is TGTGCCAGCAGCTTTAACCGGGGCCAGTACTTC. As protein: CASSFNRGQYF.

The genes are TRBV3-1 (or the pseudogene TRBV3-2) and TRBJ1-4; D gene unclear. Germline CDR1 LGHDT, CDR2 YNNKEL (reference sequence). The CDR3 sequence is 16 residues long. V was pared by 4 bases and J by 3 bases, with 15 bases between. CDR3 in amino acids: CASSLTSVQPNEKLFF. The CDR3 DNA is TGTGCCAGCAGCCTGACATCAGTTCAACCTAATGAAAAACTGTTTTTT.

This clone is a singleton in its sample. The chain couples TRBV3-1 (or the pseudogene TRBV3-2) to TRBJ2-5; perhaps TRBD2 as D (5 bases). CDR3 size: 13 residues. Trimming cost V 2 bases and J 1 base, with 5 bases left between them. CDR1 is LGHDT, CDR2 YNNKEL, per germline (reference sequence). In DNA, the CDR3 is TGTGCCAGCAGCCAACGGGGCCAAGAGACCCAGTACTTC. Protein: CASSQRGQETQYF.

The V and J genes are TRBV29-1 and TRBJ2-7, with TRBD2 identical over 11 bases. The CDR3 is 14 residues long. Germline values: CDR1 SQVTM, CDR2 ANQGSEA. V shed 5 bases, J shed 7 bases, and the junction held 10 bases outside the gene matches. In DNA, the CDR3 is TGCAGCGTTCGACTCACCGGGACTAGCGGAGAGCAGTACTTC. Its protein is CSVRLTGTSGEQYF.

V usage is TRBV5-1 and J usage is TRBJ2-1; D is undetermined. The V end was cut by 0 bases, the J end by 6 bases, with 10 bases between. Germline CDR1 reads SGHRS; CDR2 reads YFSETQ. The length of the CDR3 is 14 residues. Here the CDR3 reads CASSLVTLVNEQFF. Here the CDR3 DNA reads TGCGCCAGCAGCTTGGTGACTTTGGTCAATGAGCAGTTCTTC. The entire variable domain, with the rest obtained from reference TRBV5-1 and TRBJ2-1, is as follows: KAGVTQTPRYLIKTRGQQVTLSCSPISGHRSVSWYQQTPGQGLQFLFEYFSETQRNKGNFPGRFSGRQFSNSRSEMNVSTLELGDSALYLCASSLVTLVNEQFFGPGTRLTVL.

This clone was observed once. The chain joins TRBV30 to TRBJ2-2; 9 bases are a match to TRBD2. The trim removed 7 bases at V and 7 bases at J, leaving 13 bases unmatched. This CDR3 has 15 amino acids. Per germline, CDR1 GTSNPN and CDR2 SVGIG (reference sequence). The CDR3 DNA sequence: TGTGCCTCGTTGGATTTAGCGGGAGCAGTCGGGGAGCTGTTTTTT. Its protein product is CASLDLAGAVGELFF.

As DNA, the CDR3 is TGCGCCAGCAGCTTGGATCAGGGTTCCTACAATGAGCAGTTCTTC. Protein sequence: CASSLDQGSYNEQFF. The chain couples TRBV5-1 to TRBJ2-1; possible D gene TRBD1, 5 bases. V was trimmed by 0 bases and J by 1 base, leaving 8 bases between them. Germline assignment: CDR1 SGHRS and CDR2 YFSETQ. CDR3 length: 15 residues.

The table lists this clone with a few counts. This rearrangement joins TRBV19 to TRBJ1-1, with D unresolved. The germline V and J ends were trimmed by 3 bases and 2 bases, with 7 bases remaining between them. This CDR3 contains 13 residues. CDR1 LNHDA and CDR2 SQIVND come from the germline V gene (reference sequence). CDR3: CASSISANTEAFF. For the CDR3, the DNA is TGTGCCAGTAGTATTAGCGCAAACACTGAAGCTTTCTTT.

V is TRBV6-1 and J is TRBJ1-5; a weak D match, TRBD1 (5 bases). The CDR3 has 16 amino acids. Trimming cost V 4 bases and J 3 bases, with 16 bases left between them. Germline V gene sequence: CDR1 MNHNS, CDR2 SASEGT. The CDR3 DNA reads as TGTGCCAGCAGTGTTCGGGGGAGGACCCCCAATCAGCCCCAGCATTTT. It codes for CASSVRGRTPNQPQHF.

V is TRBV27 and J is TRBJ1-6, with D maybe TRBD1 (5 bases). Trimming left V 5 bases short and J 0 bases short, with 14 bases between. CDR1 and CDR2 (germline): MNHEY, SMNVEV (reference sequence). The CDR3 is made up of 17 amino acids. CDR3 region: CASSPDPGGSYNSPLHF. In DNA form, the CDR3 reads TGTGCCAGCAGTCCCGACCCGGGGGGCTCCTATAATTCACCCCTCCACTTT.

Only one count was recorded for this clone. The CDR3 DNA is TGTGCCTGGGCAGGGTGGGGCACAGATACGCAGTATTTT. Its protein is CAWAGWGTDTQYF. This chain links TRBV30 with TRBJ2-3; a possible D gene is TRBD1 (5 bases). The CDR3 has 13 residues. V was pared by 5 bases and J by 1 base, with 10 bases between. The germline V gene has CDR1 GTSNPN and CDR2 SVGIG (reference sequence).

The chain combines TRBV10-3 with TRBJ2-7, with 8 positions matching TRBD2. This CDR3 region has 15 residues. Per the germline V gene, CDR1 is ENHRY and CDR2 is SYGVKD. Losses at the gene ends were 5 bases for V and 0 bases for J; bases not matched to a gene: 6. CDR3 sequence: CAISPLAESSYEQYF. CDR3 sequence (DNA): TGTGCCATCAGTCCACTAGCGGAAAGCTCCTACGAGCAGTACTTC.